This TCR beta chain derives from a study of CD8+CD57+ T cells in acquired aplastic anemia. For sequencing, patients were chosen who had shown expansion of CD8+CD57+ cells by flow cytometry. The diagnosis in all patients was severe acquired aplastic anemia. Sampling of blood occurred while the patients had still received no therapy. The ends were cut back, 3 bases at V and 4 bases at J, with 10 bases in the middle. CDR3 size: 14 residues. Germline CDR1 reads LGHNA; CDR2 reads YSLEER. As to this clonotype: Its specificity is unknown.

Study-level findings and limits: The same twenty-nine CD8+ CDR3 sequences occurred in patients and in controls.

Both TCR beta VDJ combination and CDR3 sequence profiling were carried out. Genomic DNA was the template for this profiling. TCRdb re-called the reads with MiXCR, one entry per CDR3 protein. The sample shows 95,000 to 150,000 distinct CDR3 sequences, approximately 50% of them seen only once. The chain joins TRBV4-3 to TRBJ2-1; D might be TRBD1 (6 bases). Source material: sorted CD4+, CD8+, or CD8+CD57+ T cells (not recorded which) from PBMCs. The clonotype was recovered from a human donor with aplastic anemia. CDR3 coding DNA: TGCGCCAGCAGCCAGGACAGTAATTACAATGAGCAGTTCTTC. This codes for CASSQDSNYNEQFF.